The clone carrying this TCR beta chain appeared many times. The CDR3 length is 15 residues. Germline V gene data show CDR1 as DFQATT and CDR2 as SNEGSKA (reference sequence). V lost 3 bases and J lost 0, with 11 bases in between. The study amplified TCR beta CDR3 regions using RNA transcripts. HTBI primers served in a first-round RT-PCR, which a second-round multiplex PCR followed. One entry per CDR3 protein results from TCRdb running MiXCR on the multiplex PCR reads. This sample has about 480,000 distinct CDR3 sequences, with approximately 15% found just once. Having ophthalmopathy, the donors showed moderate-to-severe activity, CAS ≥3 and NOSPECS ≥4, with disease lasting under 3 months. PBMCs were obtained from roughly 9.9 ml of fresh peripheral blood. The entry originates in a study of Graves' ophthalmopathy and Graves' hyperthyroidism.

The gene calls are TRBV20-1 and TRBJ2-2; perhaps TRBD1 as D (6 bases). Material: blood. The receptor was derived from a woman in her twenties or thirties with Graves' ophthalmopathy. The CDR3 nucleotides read TGCAGTGCTAGCCCGGGACAAGCGAACACCGGGGAGCTGTTTTTT. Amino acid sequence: CSASPGQANTGELFF.